This T cell receptor beta chain was recovered during a study of Tregs in tolerant kidney transplant recipients. Study as a whole: Recipients received nonmyeloablative bone marrow transplants from related graft donors, with transient mixed chimerism. Broader study findings: The small number of patients limits these findings pending further validation. For some patients, primers changed over time, blocking nucleotide-level comparison.

As concerns this clone: The antigen is undetermined.

Trimming removed 6 bases from V and 9 bases from J; junction bases left unmatched: 11. The CDR3 totals 14 residues. CDR1 is ENHRY, CDR2 SYGVKD, per germline. Unstimulated Tregs (CD4+CD25+CD127-) and CD4+CD25- non-Tregs were sorted from PBMCs. The table came from immunoSEQ multiplex PCR; TCRdb's copy has only in-frame clones and leaves some out. The repertoire has about 69,000 clones, approximately 91% of them found once; the top ten carry nearly 0.4%. This sequence joins TRBV10-3 and TRBJ2-1, with TRBD2 matching over 7 bases. Here the sequenced sample was CD4+ T cells from blood, taken before the transplant. This receptor was identified in a human donor who received a combined kidney and bone marrow transplant. The CDR3 protein is CAIRGDLREFEQFF. For the CDR3, the DNA is TGTGCCATCAGGGGGGACTTGCGGGAGTTTGAGCAGTTCTTC.